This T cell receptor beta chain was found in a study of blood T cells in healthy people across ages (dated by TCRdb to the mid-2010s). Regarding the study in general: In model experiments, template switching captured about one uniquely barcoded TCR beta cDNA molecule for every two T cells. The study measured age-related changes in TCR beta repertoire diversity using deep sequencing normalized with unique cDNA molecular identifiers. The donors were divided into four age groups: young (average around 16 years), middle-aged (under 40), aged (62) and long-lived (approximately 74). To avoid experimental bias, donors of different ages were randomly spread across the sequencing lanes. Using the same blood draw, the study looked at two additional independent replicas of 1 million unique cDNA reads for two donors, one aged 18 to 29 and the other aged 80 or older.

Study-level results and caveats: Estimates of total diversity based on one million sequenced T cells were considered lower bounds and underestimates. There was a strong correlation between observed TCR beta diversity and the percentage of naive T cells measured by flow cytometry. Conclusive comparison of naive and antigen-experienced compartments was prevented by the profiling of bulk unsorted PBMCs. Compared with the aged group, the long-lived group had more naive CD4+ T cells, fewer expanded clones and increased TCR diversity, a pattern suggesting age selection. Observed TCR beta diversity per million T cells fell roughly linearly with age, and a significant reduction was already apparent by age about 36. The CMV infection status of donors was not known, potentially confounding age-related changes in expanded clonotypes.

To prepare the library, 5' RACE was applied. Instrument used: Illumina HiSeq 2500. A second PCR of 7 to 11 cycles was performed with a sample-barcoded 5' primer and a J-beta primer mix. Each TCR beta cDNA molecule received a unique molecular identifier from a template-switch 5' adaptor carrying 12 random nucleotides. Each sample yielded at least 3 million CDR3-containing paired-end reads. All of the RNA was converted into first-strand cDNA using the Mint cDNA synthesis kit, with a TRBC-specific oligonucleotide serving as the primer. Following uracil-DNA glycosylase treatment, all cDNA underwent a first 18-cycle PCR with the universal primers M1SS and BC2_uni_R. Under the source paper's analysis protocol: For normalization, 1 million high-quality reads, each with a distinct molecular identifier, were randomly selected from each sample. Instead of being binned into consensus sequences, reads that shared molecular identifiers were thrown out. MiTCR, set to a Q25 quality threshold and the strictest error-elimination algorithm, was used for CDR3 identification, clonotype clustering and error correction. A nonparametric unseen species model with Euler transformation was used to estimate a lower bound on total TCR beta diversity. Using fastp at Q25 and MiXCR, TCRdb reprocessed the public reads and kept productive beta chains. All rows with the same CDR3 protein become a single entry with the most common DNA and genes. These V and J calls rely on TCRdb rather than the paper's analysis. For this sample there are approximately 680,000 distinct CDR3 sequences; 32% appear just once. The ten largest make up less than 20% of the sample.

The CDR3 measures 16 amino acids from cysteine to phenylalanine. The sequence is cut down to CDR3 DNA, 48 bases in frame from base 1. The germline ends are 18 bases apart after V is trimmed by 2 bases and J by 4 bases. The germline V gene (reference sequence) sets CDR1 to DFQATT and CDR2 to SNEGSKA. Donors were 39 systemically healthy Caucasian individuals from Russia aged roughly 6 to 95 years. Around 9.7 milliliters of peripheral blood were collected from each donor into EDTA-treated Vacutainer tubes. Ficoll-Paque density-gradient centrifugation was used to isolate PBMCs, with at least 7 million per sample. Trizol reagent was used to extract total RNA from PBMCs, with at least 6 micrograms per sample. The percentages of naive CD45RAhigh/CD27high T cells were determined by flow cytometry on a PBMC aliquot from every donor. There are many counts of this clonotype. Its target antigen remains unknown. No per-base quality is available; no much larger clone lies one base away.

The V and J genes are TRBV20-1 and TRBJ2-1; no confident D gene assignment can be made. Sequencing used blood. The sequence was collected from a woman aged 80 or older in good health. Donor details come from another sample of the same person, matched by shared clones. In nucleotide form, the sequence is TGCAGTGCTAGAAAAATCGGGCTAAGCGCTTACAATGAGCAGTTCTTC. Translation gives CSARKIGLSAYNEQFF.